This is a list of T cell receptor beta chains from one sample in a study of blood T cell repertoires in COVID-19. Generated by immunoSEQ multiplex PCR, the TCRdb table keeps only in-frame clones and is missing some. The sample has just over 650,000 clones, just under 90% seen once; the top ten hold under 0.3%. The sequenced material came from peripheral blood. Every receptor here comes from a woman between 18 and 29 years old with acute or convalescent COVID-19. Each CDR3 is given with its conserved first and last residue. A D gene is named only where the DNA matches it firmly.

J gene	V gene	D gene	CDR3 protein
TRBJ1-1	TRBV4-3	TRBD1	CASSQGPGQSLNTEAFF
TRBJ2-3	TRBV24-1	NA	CATSPPRSTDTQYF
TRBJ1-6	TRBV7-3	NA	CASSLEGMVRNSPLHF
TRBJ2-7	TRBV3-1/TRBV3-2	NA	CASSILREQYF
TRBJ2-3	TRBV5-1	NA	CASSVGVRTDTQYF
TRBJ1-2	TRBV30	NA	CAWSVAGLGGYTF
TRBJ1-1	TRBV5-1	TRBD1	CASSLHRGLGTEAFF
TRBJ2-2	TRBV5-6	NA	CASSPPRGERAGELFF
TRBJ2-7	TRBV4-3	NA	CASSLPSEQYF
TRBJ1-5	TRBV6-5	TRBD1	CARGTVTHSNQPQHF
TRBJ2-7	TRBV12-5	TRBD2	CASGLVLAGVSEQYF
TRBJ1-5	TRBV6-5	NA	CASSYSRGQPQHF
TRBJ1-5	TRBV11-2	TRBD1	CASSLGGQGFGNQPQHF
TRBJ1-1	TRBV4-1	NA	CASRQGGNTEAFF
TRBJ1-2	TRBV6-2/TRBV6-3	NA	CASSTGNSYGYTF
TRBJ2-3	TRBV19	TRBD1	CASIGGAGGLTDTQYF
TRBJ1-6	TRBV7-6	NA	CASSQDRKGNSPLHF
TRBJ1-6	TRBV30	TRBD1	CAWKQQGANSPLHF
TRBJ1-5	TRBV19	NA	CASSKRPGTWDSNQPQHF
TRBJ2-6	TRBV5-1	TRBD1	CASSLGQGTGGANVLTF
TRBJ1-4	TRBV6-2/TRBV6-3	NA	CASSYGGKGNEKLFF
TRBJ2-2	TRBV11-2	TRBD1	CATRDSYTGELFF
TRBJ1-2	TRBV24-1	NA	CATSRAGMGYTF
TRBJ1-2	TRBV12-3/TRBV12-4	NA	CASSLGTLYGYTF
TRBJ1-3	TRBV10-1	NA	CASSESGGVGNTIYF
TRBJ1-2	TRBV6-5	NA	CASFQLNGYTF
TRBJ2-5	TRBV24-1	NA	CATSPPGHGQETQYF
TRBJ2-7	TRBV5-1	NA	CASTSGVPTPGFSYEQYF
TRBJ2-1	TRBV30	NA	CAWSVGAYHGGEQFF
TRBJ1-1	TRBV7-9	TRBD1	CASSSSRDSKNEAFF
TRBJ1-2	TRBV9	TRBD1	CASSVAQGNYGYTF
TRBJ1-3	TRBV18	NA	CASSPEGRGGRSGNTIYF
TRBJ2-3	TRBV5-1	TRBD2	CASSFLAVTDTQYF
TRBJ1-1	TRBV6-5	TRBD1	CASRRTGGWFEAFF
TRBJ1-2	TRBV5-6	NA	CASSRDTGYTF
TRBJ1-5	TRBV6-2/TRBV6-3	NA	CASSTQITWDQPQHF
TRBJ1-5	TRBV6-5	TRBD1	CASREGQGRQPQHF
TRBJ2-2	TRBV24-1	TRBD1	CATSDFAPSRRDRGYPGELFF
TRBJ2-3	TRBV9	TRBD1	CASSVEPGQSTDTQYF
TRBJ2-4	TRBV2	NA	CASSDSRVAKNIQYF
TRBJ2-4	TRBV7-9	NA	CASSSRMEAKNIQYF
TRBJ1-2	TRBV10-2	TRBD1	CASSETTGTNYGYTF
TRBJ1-1	TRBV19	TRBD1	CASSIQGQGAPEAFF
TRBJ1-4	TRBV12-3/TRBV12-4	NA	CASSFGQFGKLFF
TRBJ1-1	TRBV19	NA	CASSRQVATEAFF
TRBJ2-1	TRBV19	TRBD2	CASSPRVSGDYSYNEQFF
TRBJ2-7	TRBV28	NA	CASIPSGLSYEQYF
TRBJ1-5	TRBV12-3/TRBV12-4	NA	CASSLTRQPQHF
TRBJ1-4	TRBV7-9	NA	CASSSLEPTNEKLFF
TRBJ2-7	TRBV7-9	TRBD1	CASSSDREHEQYF
TRBJ2-7	TRBV12-5	NA	CASAKGGDGYEQYF
TRBJ2-7	TRBV5-6	NA	CASSLRGNLPYEQYF
TRBJ2-1	TRBV5-6	NA	CASSLVYHNEQFF
TRBJ1-2	TRBV19	NA	CASSEQGNGYTF
TRBJ2-7	TRBV9	NA	CASSVGAGPYEQYF
TRBJ1-2	TRBV24-1	NA	CATSDFEKTRGDTF
TRBJ1-5	TRBV6-6	NA	CASSPDQPQHF
TRBJ1-1	TRBV19	NA	CASSASGTPNTEAFF
TRBJ2-7	TRBV29-1	NA	CSVEGEEGYEQYF
TRBJ1-2	TRBV11-2	NA	CASSSRGGVAYGYTF